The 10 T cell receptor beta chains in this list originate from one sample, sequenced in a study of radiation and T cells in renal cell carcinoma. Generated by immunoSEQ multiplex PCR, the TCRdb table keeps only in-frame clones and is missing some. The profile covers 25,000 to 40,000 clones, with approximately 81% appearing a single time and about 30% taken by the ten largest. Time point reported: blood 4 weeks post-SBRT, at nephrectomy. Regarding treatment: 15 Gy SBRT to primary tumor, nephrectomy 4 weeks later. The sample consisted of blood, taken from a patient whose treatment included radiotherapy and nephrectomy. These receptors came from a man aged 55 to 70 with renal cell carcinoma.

Written as DNA, the CDR3 is TGTGCCAGTAGTCCGGGGTATTCGAAAAATATTGAGCAGTTCTTC. Translation: CASSPGYSKNIEQFF. The genes are TRBV19 and TRBJ2-1; perhaps TRBD2 as D (5 bases). From germline, CDR1 is LNHDA and CDR2 SQIVND (reference sequence). This CDR3 has 15 residues. The V and J ends lost 5 bases and 9 bases respectively, with 20 bases between them. Combining the CDR3 with reference TRBV19 and TRBJ2-1 gives the whole variable domain DGGITQSPKYLFRKEGQNVTLSCEQNLNHDAMYWYRQDPGQGLRLIYYSQIVNDFQKGDIAEGYSVSREKKESFPLTVTSAQKNPTAFYLCASSPGYSKNIEQFFGPGTRLTVL.

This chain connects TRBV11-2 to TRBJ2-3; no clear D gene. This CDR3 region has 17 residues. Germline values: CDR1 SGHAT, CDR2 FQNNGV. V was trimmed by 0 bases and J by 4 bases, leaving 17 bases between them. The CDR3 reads CASSLEVGRASADTQYF. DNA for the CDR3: TGTGCCAGCAGCTTAGAGGTTGGGCGAGCCTCCGCAGATACGCAGTATTTT.

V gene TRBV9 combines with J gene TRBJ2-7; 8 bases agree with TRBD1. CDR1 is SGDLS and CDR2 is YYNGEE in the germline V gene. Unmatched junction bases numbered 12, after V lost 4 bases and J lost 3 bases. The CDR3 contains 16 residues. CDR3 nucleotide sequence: TGTGCCAGCAGCCCGACCCAGACAGGGGCCTTCTACGAGCAGTACTTC. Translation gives CASSPTQTGAFYEQYF.

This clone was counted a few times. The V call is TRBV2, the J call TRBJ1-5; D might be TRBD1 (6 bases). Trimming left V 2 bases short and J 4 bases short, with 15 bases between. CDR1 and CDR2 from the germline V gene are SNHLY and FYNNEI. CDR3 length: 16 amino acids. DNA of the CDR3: TGTGCCAGCAGTGAAATGGCAGGGGCTGGTAATCAGCCCCAGCATTTT. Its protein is CASSEMAGAGNQPQHF.

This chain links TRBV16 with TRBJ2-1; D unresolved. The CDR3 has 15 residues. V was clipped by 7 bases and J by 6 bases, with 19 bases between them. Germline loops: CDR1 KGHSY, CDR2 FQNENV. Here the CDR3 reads CASNPLGSALNEQFF. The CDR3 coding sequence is TGTGCCAGCAACCCTCTAGGATCCGCCCTCAATGAGCAGTTCTTC. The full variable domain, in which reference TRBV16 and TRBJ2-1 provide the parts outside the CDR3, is GEEVAQTPKHLVRGEGQKAKLYCAPIKGHSYVFWYQQVLKNEFKFLISFQNENVFDETGMPKERFSAKCLPNSPCSLEIQATKLEDSAVYFCASNPLGSALNEQFFGPGTRLTVL.

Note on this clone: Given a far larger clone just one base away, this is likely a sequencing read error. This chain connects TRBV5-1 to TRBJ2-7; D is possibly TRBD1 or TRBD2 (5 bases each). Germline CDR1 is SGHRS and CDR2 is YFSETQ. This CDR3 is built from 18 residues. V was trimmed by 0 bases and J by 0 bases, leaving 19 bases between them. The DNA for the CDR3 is TGCGCCAGCAGCTTGGGTCTGGGCCTGGGGGTGAGCTCCTACGAGCAGTACTTC. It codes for CASSLGLGLGVSSYEQYF.

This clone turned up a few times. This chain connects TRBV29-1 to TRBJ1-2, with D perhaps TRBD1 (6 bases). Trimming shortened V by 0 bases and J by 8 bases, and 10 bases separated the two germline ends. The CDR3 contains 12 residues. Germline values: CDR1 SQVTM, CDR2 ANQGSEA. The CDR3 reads CSVEDRGRGYTF. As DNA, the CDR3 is TGCAGCGTTGAAGACAGGGGTCGGGGCTACACCTTC.

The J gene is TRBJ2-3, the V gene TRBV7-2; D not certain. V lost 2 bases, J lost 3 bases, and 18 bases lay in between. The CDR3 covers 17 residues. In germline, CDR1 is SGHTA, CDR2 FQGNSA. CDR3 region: CASSLRAGSLGTDTQYF. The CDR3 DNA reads TGTGCCAGCAGCTTACGAGCTGGCTCCCTCGGGACAGATACGCAGTATTTT.

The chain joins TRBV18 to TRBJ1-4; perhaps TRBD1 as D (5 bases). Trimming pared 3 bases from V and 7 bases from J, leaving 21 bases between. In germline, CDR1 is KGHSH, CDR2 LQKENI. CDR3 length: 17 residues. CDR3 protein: CASSPMEPGRRGEKLFF. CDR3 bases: TGTGCCAGCTCACCTATGGAGCCGGGACGGAGGGGTGAAAAACTGTTTTTT. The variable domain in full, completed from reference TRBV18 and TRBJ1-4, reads NAGVMQNPRHLVRRRGQEARLRCSPMKGHSHVYWYRQLPEEGLKFMVYLQKENIIDESGMPKERFSAEFPKEGPSILRIQQVVRGDSAAYFCASSPMEPGRRGEKLFFGSGTQLSVL.

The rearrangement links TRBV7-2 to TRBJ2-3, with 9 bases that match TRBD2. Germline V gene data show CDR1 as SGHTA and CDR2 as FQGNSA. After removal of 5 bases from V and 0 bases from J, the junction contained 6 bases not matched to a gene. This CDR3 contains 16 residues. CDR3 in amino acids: CASSPKLAGSTDTQYF. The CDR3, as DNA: TGTGCCAGCAGCCCTAAACTAGCGGGTAGCACAGATACGCAGTATTTT.